This TCR beta chain derives from a study of T cell repertoires in aging, cancer and after chemotherapy (dated by TCRdb to the late 2010s). Concerning the study at large: Six donor age groups were covered, ranging from 30 or younger up to 70 or older, and each group contained at least three individuals. Control TCR repertoires from healthy donors were recorded over several months to years, and clear clonal overlap was observed across re-sampling. The full dataset contained some 8.7 million TCR reads. The study profiled peripheral blood TCR beta repertoires from healthy donors and cancer patients to examine immunoaging and T cell reconstitution after chemotherapy. The cohort comprised around 220 cancer patients, some 90 with hematological and some 120 with solid cancers, plus 95 healthy donors as a reference group. General conclusions and limits of the study: The authors noted that the repertoire data do not allow conclusions about immunological memory after chemotherapy. An increase in median generation probability over the chemotherapy interval was observed in both cancer cohorts, suggesting that the repertoire was reconstituted through rebound thymic output. In healthy donors, the decline in TCR diversity with age was mainly explained by loss of richness, whereas in cancer patients loss of evenness was also found to contribute. Compared with age-matched healthy donors, untreated patients with hematological or solid cancers had significantly lower TCR diversity and higher clonality in blood.

Using a mixed TRB-A/B primer pool, multiplex touch-down PCR amplified rearranged TRB sequences covering the V, D and J segments. Two consecutive PCR reactions with Phusion HS II polymerase added Illumina adapters and sample indices to the amplicons. The amplicons were purified from gel with the NucleoSpin Gel and PCR Clean-up kit and then assessed with Qubit and an Agilent 2100 Bioanalyzer. Sequencing of libraries was carried out on an Illumina MiSeq in 600-cycle, single-indexed, paired-end runs. The authors' analysis ran thus. MiXCR versions 2.12 and 3.0.5 were used to process TRB sequences. Each unique CDR3 nucleotide sequence was counted as one clone, and only productive sequences with at least two reads were retained. The repertoire metrics were Shannon diversity, evenness, clonality (calculated as one minus evenness), and diversity profiles parameterized by alpha from 0 to 5. The IGoR algorithm was used to calculate generation probabilities for clones in the paired samples taken before and after chemotherapy. The public reads were quality trimmed at Q25 with fastp and then assembled into clones with MiXCR by TCRdb, keeping productive beta chains. Identical CDR3 protein sequences are pooled into one entry, listed with their most common genes and DNA. The V and J calls reflect TCRdb's pipeline rather than the authors' work. The sample records under 9,500 distinct CDR3 sequences, around half of which are singletons. 20% of the sample rests with the top ten.

The germline V gene (reference sequence) gives CDR1 as MNHEY and CDR2 as SMNVEV. The cysteine opens and the phenylalanine closes a CDR3 of 15 amino acids. Only CDR3 DNA is held: 45 bases, read in frame from base 1. Trimming at the junction amounts to 3 bases on V and 7 bases on J, and the germline ends lie 13 bases apart. TCR beta rearrangements were amplified from genomic DNA extracted from peripheral blood rather than from sorted cells or RNA. Comments on this clonotype: It lacks a known antigen. No quality values exist for individual bases; no much larger clone is one base distant.

The material sequenced was blood. The V and J segments used are TRBV27 and TRBJ1-6, with the identity of the D gene unclear. The TCR originated in a human donor in good health. The CDR3 reads as follows: CASSLTALGNSPLHF. The sequence in DNA is TGTGCCAGCAGTTTGACGGCGTTGGGGAATTCACCCCTCCACTTT.